This TCR beta chain is drawn from a study of blood T cell repertoires in COVID-19. About the study: Samples of COVID-19 (acute and convalescent) were obtained from the United States, Italy and Spain. The analysed material was cDNA or gDNA that came from T cells, B-cell-depleted T cells, or PBMCs.

This CDR3 spans 13 amino acids. The V end lost 1 base, the J end lost 4 bases, and 7 bases lay between the germline ends. Germline lookup yields CDR1 SEHNR and CDR2 FQNEAQ (reference sequence). In the source study's methods: How many nucleated cells were present was estimated from reference gene primer amplification. The repertoire was sequenced with immunoSEQ multiplex PCR; TCRdb's copy has only in-frame clones and lacks some. V and J calls and clone size come straight from that table; D and trimming were deduced from the DNA. The repertoire consists of 60,000 to 70,000 clones, with 82% occurring once and the leading ten covering about two fifths.

The sequencing input was peripheral blood. The sequence was obtained from a human donor in a cohort sampled during active COVID-19. The chain links TRBV7-9 to TRBJ1-2; no firm D call. The CDR3 loop is CASSLENTYGYTF. In DNA, the CDR3 is TGTGCCAGCAGCTTAGAAAACACCTATGGCTACACCTTC.